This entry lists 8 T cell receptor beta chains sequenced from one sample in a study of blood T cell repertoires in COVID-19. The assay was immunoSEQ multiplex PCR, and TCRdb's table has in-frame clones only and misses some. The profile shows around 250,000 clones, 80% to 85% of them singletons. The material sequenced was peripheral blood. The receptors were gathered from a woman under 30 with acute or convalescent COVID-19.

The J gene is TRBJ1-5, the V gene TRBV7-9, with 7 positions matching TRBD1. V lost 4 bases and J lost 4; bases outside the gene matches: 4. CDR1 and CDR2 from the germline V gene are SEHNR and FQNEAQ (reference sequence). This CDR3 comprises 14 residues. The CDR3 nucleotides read TGTGCCAGCAGCTATGACAGGGTTAATCAGCCCCAGCATTTT. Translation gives CASSYDRVNQPQHF.

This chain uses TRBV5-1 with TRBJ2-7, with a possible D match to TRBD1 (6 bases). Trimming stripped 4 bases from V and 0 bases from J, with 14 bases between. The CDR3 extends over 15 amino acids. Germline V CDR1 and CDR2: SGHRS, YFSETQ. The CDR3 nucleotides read TGCGCCAGCAGCAAAGCCGCGACAGGCTCCTACGAGCAGTACTTC. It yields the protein CASSKAATGSYEQYF.

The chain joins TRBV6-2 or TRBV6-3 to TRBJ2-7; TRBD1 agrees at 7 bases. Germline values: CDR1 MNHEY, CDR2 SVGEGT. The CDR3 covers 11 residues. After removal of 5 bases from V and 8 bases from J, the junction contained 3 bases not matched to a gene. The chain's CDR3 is CASSGTVKQYF. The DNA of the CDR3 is TGTGCCAGCAGTGGGACAGTGAAGCAGTACTTC.

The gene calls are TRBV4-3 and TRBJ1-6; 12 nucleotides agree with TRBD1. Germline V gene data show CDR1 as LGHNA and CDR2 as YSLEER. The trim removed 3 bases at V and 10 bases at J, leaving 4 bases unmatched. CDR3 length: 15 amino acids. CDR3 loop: CASSQGTGGWSPLHF. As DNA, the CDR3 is TGCGCCAGCAGCCAGGGGACAGGGGGCTGGTCACCCCTCCACTTT.

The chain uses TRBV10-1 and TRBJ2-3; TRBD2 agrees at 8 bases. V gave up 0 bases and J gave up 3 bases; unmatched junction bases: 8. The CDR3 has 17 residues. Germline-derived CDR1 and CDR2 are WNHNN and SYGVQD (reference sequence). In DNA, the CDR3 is TGCGCCAGCAGTGAGTCATCGGCGGGAGGTAGGACAGATACGCAGTATTTT. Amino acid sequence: CASSESSAGGRTDTQYF.

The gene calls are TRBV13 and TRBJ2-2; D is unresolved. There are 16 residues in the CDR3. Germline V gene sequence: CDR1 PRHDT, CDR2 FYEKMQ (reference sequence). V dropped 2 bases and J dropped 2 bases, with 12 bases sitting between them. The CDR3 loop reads CASSLSSASNTGELFF. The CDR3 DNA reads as TGTGCCAGCAGCTTAAGCAGCGCATCCAACACCGGGGAGCTGTTTTTT.

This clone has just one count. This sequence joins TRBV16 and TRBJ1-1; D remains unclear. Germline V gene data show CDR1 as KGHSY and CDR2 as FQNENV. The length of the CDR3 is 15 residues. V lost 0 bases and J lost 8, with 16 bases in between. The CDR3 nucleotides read TGTGCCAGCAGCCAATCCGCGGGCGGTCGAGTGGAAGCTTTCTTT. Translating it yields CASSQSAGGRVEAFF.

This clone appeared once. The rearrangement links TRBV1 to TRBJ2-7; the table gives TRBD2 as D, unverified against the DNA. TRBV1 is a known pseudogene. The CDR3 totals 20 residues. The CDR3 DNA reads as TGCACCAGCAGCCAAGATGCCCAGACTAGCGGAAGGGGGGTTTCCTACGAGCAGTACTTC. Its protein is CTSSQDAQTSGRGVSYEQYF.